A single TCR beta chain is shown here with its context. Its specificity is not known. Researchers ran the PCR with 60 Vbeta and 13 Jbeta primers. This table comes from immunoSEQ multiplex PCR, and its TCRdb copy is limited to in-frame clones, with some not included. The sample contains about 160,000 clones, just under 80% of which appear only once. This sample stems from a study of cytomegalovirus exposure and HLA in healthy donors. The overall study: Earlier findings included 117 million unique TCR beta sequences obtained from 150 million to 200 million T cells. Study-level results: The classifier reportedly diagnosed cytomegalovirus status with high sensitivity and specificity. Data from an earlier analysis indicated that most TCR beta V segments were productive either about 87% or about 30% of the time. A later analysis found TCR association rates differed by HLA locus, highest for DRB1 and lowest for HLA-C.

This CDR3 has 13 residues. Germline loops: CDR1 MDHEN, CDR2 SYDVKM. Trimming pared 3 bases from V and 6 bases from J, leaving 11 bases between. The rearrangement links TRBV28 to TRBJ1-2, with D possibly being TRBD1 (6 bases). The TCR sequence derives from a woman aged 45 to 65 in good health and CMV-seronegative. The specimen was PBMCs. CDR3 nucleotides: TGTGCCAGCAGTTTCCCCGCAGGGGATGGCTACACCTTC. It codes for CASSFPAGDGYTF.